This T cell receptor (beta chain) appears in the sequencing data of a study of breast tumors, draining lymph nodes, adjacent tissues. Breast cancer patients provided tissue from their axillary draining lymph nodes. Study findings and constraints: Tumors had less TCR diversity than lymph nodes, more than nontumor tissue. That most tumor T cells come from lymph nodes remained unproven.

TCRdb itself ran the multiplex PCR reads through MiXCR, one entry per CDR3 protein. Of roughly 220,000 distinct CDR3 sequences in the sample, nearly 35% were seen once. Comment on this clonotype: Its antigen is unidentified.

The V and J ends lost 4 bases and 0 bases respectively, with 10 bases between them. CDR1 is LGHDT, CDR2 YNNKEL, per germline (reference sequence). The CDR3 has 15 amino acids. The V call is TRBV3-1, the J call TRBJ1-3; possible D gene TRBD1, 6 bases. Sequences were obtained from axillary lymph node tissue. This receptor was identified in a female donor with breast cancer. Some clones in this sample may be carry-over from other donors' samples. The CDR3 DNA follows: TGTGCCAGCAGCCGAGGGGGGGACTCTGGAAACACCATATATTTT. As protein: CASSRGGDSGNTIYF.